The 16 T cell receptor beta chains presented below share a single source sample, sequenced in a study of T cell repertoires in cytomegalovirus infection. TCRdb re-called the reads through MiXCR, storing one row per CDR3 protein. The table includes over 450,000 distinct CDR3 sequences, 11% detected once. Sequenced sample: PBMCs. The source is a human donor in good health (CMV status not recorded). Some clones in this sample may be carry-over from other donors' samples.

There are many counts of this clonotype. V is TRBV7-2 and J is TRBJ2-5; D gene ambiguous. The CDR3 contains 12 residues. Germline CDR1 reads SGHTA; CDR2 reads FQGNSA. The V end lost 5 bases, the J end lost 5 bases, and 9 bases lay between the germline ends. In nucleotides, the CDR3 is TGTGCCAGCAGCCCGGGCGTTGAGACCCAGTACTTC. Translating gives CASSPGVETQYF.

Concerning this clonotype itself: This may be a read error, as it is one base from a much larger clone. The chain combines TRBV10-3 with TRBJ1-5; 9 bases map to TRBD1. Germline V gene lookup returns CDR1 ENHRY and CDR2 SYGVKD. CDR3 length equals 17 residues. The CDR3 nucleotides are TGTGCCATCAGTGAGTCCCCCGTGACAGGGGGAAATCAGCACCAGCATTTT. Protein: CAISESPVTGGNQHQHF.

The chain couples TRBV5-4 to TRBJ2-2; weak D call: TRBD2 (7 bases). There are 18 residues in the CDR3. Looked up from germline, CDR1 is SGHNT and CDR2 is YYREEE (reference sequence). V shed 3 bases and J shed 5 bases, with 23 bases lying between them. The CDR3 sequence is CASSSLSGGSLATGELFF. CDR3 DNA sequence: TGTGCCAGCAGCTCCCTTTCGGGGGGCAGCTTGGCTACCGGGGAGCTGTTTTTT.

About this clonotype itself: One base away lies a much larger clone, so this may be a sequencing read error. In DNA form, the CDR3 reads TGTGCCAGCACCTGGGGACCGTTGGAGGAGCAGTACTTC. This translates into CASTWGPLEEQYF. The chain uses TRBV7-4 and TRBJ2-7; D could derive from TRBD1 or TRBD2 (5 bases each). The V gene lost 7 bases and the J gene lost 7 bases, with 17 bases spanning the gap. The germline gives CDR1 SGHVT, CDR2 SQSDAQ. The CDR3 is 13 residues long.

This clonotype was seen many times. The chain is built from TRBV28 and TRBJ2-7; 10 bases align to TRBD2. V shed 6 bases and J 3 bases; nucleotides not matched to a gene: 11. The CDR3 has 16 residues. Germline CDR1 reads MDHEN; CDR2 reads SYDVKM. The CDR3 region has the DNA TGTGCCAGCAGCCCCCTAGGGGCTAGCGGGAGCTACGAGCAGTACTTC. Amino acids: CASSPLGASGSYEQYF.

The chain joins TRBV7-3 to TRBJ2-1, with 13 bases that match TRBD2. Germline V lookup: CDR1 SGHTA, CDR2 FQGTGA. The V and J ends lost 5 bases and 9 bases, in that order; junction bases with no gene match: 4. This CDR3 region has 14 residues. Here the CDR3 DNA reads TGTGCCAGCAGCGGGACTAGCGGGATAGGTGAGCAGTTCTTC. Protein sequence: CASSGTSGIGEQFF.

The table lists this clonotype with a few counts. This chain joins TRBV18 and TRBJ1-3; D is undetermined. The CDR3 contains 17 residues. Germline values: CDR1 KGHSH, CDR2 LQKENI. Trimming removed 3 bases at V and 1 base at J, with 16 bases between. CDR3 nucleotide sequence: TGTGCCAGCTCACCTACGGTCGGGATTGCGTCTGGAAACACCATATATTTT. This encodes CASSPTVGIASGNTIYF.

This clonotype was counted many times. The J gene is TRBJ1-2, the V gene TRBV7-9; tentative D call: TRBD1 (5 bases). The CDR3 is 15 amino acids. Per germline, CDR1 SEHNR and CDR2 FQNEAQ (reference sequence). Between the trimmed V and J ends, which lost 3 bases and 5 bases, there was a span of 16 bases. The CDR3 region is CASSFGVTETYGYTF. The CDR3 nucleotides are TGTGCCAGCAGCTTTGGGGTGACAGAAACTTATGGCTACACCTTC.

V is TRBV6-1 and J is TRBJ1-1, with D maybe TRBD1 (6 bases). The CDR3 consists of 17 residues. In germline, CDR1 is MNHNS, CDR2 SASEGT. V lost 4 bases and J 2 bases, leaving 20 bases between the germline ends. The CDR3 sequence: CASSVGGHSASNTEAFF. The DNA for the CDR3 is TGTGCCAGCAGTGTAGGGGGTCACAGCGCGTCTAACACTGAAGCTTTCTTT.

Many counts were recorded for this clonotype. The chain employs TRBV11-2 and TRBJ2-5; 14 positions agree with TRBD2. J gave up 5 bases and V 2 bases, and 7 bases lay outside the gene matches. The CDR3 contains 17 residues. Germline CDR1 is SGHAT and CDR2 is FQNNGV. The CDR3 DNA is TGTGCCAGCAGCTTATCCGGGACTAGCGGGGGTCGTGAGACCCAGTACTTC. Its protein product is CASSLSGTSGGRETQYF.

This clonotype was counted ten times or more. This sequence joins TRBV12-3 or TRBV12-4 and TRBJ2-5; 9 bases align to TRBD2. The ends lost 4 bases at V and 3 bases at J; junction bases unmatched: 12. The CDR3 runs to 17 residues. The CDR3 coding sequence is TGTGCCAGCAGTTACTTTGCGGGGGGGACCTCCAAAGAGACCCAGTACTTC. Translating gives CASSYFAGGTSKETQYF.

This clonotype appeared many times. This sequence joins TRBV28 and TRBJ1-6, with 7 positions matching TRBD1. CDR1 MDHEN and CDR2 SYDVKM come from the germline V gene. The CDR3 covers 17 residues. The trim removed 4 bases at V and 6 bases at J, leaving 12 bases unmatched. The CDR3 sequence is CASSSMGVWDSNSPLHF. As DNA, the CDR3 is TGTGCCAGCAGTTCGATGGGCGTTTGGGACAGTAATTCACCCCTCCACTTT.

This clonotype was counted at least ten times. The chain is built from TRBV7-8 and TRBJ2-1, with 8 bases fitting TRBD2. Germline CDR1 and CDR2: SGHVS and FQNEAQ. Losses at the gene ends were 1 base for V and 4 bases for J; bases not matched to a gene: 3. This CDR3 spans 15 amino acids. The CDR3 here is CASSLVGGVYNEQFF. CDR3 nucleotide sequence: TGTGCCAGCAGCTTAGTCGGGGGGGTTTACAATGAGCAGTTCTTC.

The DNA of the CDR3 is TGCAGTGTAAGCGGGGGGGCTTCGGAGACCCAGTACTTC. This sequence encodes CSVSGGASETQYF. This rearrangement joins TRBV20-1 to TRBJ2-5; 10 bases match TRBD2. The CDR3 loop spans 13 amino acids. In germline, CDR1 is DFQATT, CDR2 SNEGSKA (reference sequence). V shed 7 bases, J shed 5 bases, and the junction held 7 bases outside the gene matches.

This clonotype was seen only a few times. The chain recombines TRBV29-1 with TRBJ1-2; the match to TRBD1 covers 9 bases. Germline lookup yields CDR1 SQVTM and CDR2 ANQGSEA. The J segment lost 0 bases and the V segment lost 6 bases, leaving 8 bases of the junction unmatched. The CDR3 runs 15 residues. CDR3 bases: TGCAGCGTGCCGGGACAGGGAGGTACTAACTATGGCTACACCTTC. This translates into CSVPGQGGTNYGYTF.

This clonotype came up many times. This chain uses TRBV29-1 with TRBJ1-3; D call uncertain. CDR1 and CDR2 (germline): SQVTM, ANQGSEA. The CDR3 loop spans 15 amino acids. Deletions cut 0 bases from V and 1 base from J, with 10 bases between. In DNA, the CDR3 is TGCAGCGTTGAAGATCCGGGGAAGTCTGGAAACACCATATATTTT. Translation: CSVEDPGKSGNTIYF.